This T cell receptor (beta chain) is drawn from a study of OX40 agonist ivuxolimab in advanced cancers. In the study overall: Patients in dose escalation had liver, melanoma, kidney or head and neck cancers. The eligibility criteria allowed prior anti-PD-1, anti-PD-L1 or anti-CTLA-4 therapy, and under 50% had some.

Using immunoSEQ multiplex PCR, the repertoire was profiled, and TCRdb retains in-frame clones only, with some absent. The sample yields about 26,000 clones, around nine tenths seen once. Trimming took off 1 base at V and 6 bases at J, with 15 bases between the two ends. This CDR3 comprises 15 residues. Germline CDR1 reads SGHVS; CDR2 reads FNYEAQ. The TCR comes from an adult with an advanced solid tumor such as melanoma, head and neck, liver or kidney cancer. The sample was CD4+ or CD8+ T cells sorted from blood, taken in a trial of the OX40 agonist ivuxolimab. The chain employs TRBV7-6 and TRBJ1-1, with a possible D match to TRBD1 (6 bases). The DNA of the CDR3 is TGTGCCAGCAGCTTAGGGGGGCGGACGCTAGCTGAAGCTTTCTTT. Protein sequence: CASSLGGRTLAEAFF. Full variable domain (outside the CDR3, taken from reference TRBV7-6 and TRBJ1-1): GAGVSQSPRYKVTKRGQDVALRCDPISGHVSLYWYRQALGQGPEFLTYFNYEAQQDKSGLPNDRFSAERPEGSISTLTIQRTEQRDSAMYRCASSLGGRTLAEAFFGQGTRLTVV.